This T cell receptor (beta chain) comes out of a study of T cells in Graves' hyperthyroidism and ophthalmopathy. Findings of the study overall: Most expanded thyroid clonotypes above 0.001 recurred in blood. The model anticipated ophthalmopathy a median approximately six months pre-onset.

J was trimmed by 0 bases and V by 6 bases; bases with no gene match: 4. CDR3 length: 14 amino acids. Amplification of TCR beta CDR3 regions used RNA as the template. A first-round RT-PCR of the TCR CDR3 used the HTBI primer set. TCRdb re-called the multiplex PCR reads through MiXCR, storing one row per CDR3 protein. The data contain about 200,000 distinct CDR3 sequences, about 17% of them singletons. Patients aged 18 to 65 had newly diagnosed hyperthyroidism that had lasted under 2 months. On this clonotype: Its specificity is unknown.

The receptor comes from a woman aged 45 to 65 with Graves' hyperthyroidism. The source material was blood. The genes are TRBV12-3 or TRBV12-4 and TRBJ2-7, with 8 positions matching TRBD2. CDR3 residues: CASRASGYSYEQYF. The CDR3 nucleotides are TGTGCCAGCAGGGCTAGCGGGTACTCCTACGAGCAGTACTTC.